A selection of T cell receptor beta chains follows, all from one sample in a study of cytomegalovirus exposure and HLA in healthy donors. Measured with immunoSEQ multiplex PCR; TCRdb has only the in-frame clones, and not every one. The profile shows 90,000 to 100,000 clones, more than 60% of them singletons. The sequencing input was PBMCs. These receptors were obtained from a man between 45 and 60 years old in good health and CMV-seronegative. Both conserved end residues are part of each CDR3. D genes are given only for firm matches.

D gene	J gene	V gene	CDR3 protein	CDR3 DNA
NA	TRBJ1-5	TRBV4-1	CASSQVREGPGFGNQPQHF	TGCGCCAGCAGCCAAGTTAGAGAGGGCCCGGGGTTTGGCAATCAGCCCCAGCATTTT
NA	TRBJ1-5	TRBV7-2	CASSLQGGQPQHF	TGTGCCAGCAGCTTACAGGGCGGTCAGCCCCAGCATTTT
TRBD2	TRBJ2-7	TRBV28	CASSSSAVAGGPSYEQYF	TGTGCCAGCAGTTCTTCAGCCGTGGCGGGAGGGCCTTCCTACGAGCAGTACTTC
NA	TRBJ2-7	TRBV28	CASSSPPPGRREQYF	TGTGCCAGCAGTAGTCCTCCGCCAGGGCGGCGCGAGCAGTACTTC
NA	TRBJ2-1	TRBV10-2	CASSDTRSPSEQFF	TGCGCCAGCAGTGATACTAGATCTCCGAGTGAGCAGTTCTTC
NA	TRBJ1-4	TRBV6-5	CASKTGSTGKLFF	TGTGCCAGCAAGACCGGGAGCACGGGTAAACTGTTTTTT
TRBD2	TRBJ2-7	TRBV9	CASSPRLAALGEQYF	TGTGCCAGCAGCCCGCGACTAGCTGCCCTGGGGGAGCAGTACTTC
NA	TRBJ2-5	TRBV7-2	CASTERKYQETQYF	TGTGCCAGCACTGAGCGGAAGTACCAAGAGACCCAGTACTTC
NA	TRBJ2-6	TRBV29-1	CSVGSFTGISGANVLTF	TGCAGCGTTGGATCCTTTACAGGGATCTCTGGGGCCAACGTCCTGACTTTC
TRBD1	TRBJ1-1	TRBV15	CATSRDRAGTGLTEAFF	TGTGCCACCAGCAGAGATAGAGCCGGGACAGGGTTGACTGAAGCTTTCTTT
TRBD2	TRBJ2-3	TRBV18	CASSPWTSGDSDTQYF	TGTGCCAGCTCACCCTGGACTAGCGGGGATTCTGATACGCAGTATTTT
NA	TRBJ2-5	TRBV25-1	CASSATDSLRETQYF	TGTGCCAGCAGCGCCACAGACAGCCTCAGGGAGACCCAGTACTTC
TRBD1	TRBJ1-2	TRBV7-6	CASSSRGRGADGYTF	TGTGCCAGCAGCTCCCGGGGCAGGGGGGCGGATGGCTACACCTTC
NA	TRBJ1-3	TRBV5-4	CASSDRSSGNTIYF	TGTGCCAGCAGCGACAGGAGCTCTGGAAACACCATATATTTT
NA	TRBJ1-1	TRBV9	CASSALSNRVGTFF	TGTGCCAGCAGCGCCCTATCGAACAGGGTCGGCACTTTCTTT
NA	TRBJ1-6	TRBV5-1	CASSLYREGNSPLHF	TGCGCCAGCAGCTTGTACAGGGAAGGGAATTCACCCCTCCACTTT
TRBD1	TRBJ1-5	TRBV15	CATSRGQGGLGQPQHF	TGTGCCACCAGCCGCGGACAGGGGGGCTTGGGCCAGCCCCAGCATTTT